A single sample gave rise to the 13 T cell receptor beta chains below, sequenced in a study of memory CD4+ T cells and cytomegalovirus serostatus. This table comes from immunoSEQ multiplex PCR, and its TCRdb copy is limited to in-frame clones, with some not included. Altogether tens of thousands of clones are present, about 70% being singletons, with the ten largest covering under 6%. The sort gate was single viable CD3+CD4+CD8-CD45RO+ cells for memory CD4+ T cells. Sample: memory CD4+ T cells from blood. Source of these receptors: an adult in good health and CMV-seropositive.

In its sample, this clone was seen a few times. V usage is TRBV5-4 and J usage is TRBJ2-7; a possible D gene is TRBD1 (5 bases). V lost 4 bases and J lost 9, with 17 bases in between. Germline V gene sequence: CDR1 SGHNT, CDR2 YYREEE (reference sequence). The CDR3 is 13 residues long. In DNA form, the CDR3 reads TGTGCCAGCAGCGGGGCCGACCTAGAGGCGCAGTACTTC. It codes for CASSGADLEAQYF.

J is TRBJ2-3 and V is TRBV7-2; perhaps TRBD2 as D (5 bases). V lost 5 bases and J 2 bases, leaving 14 bases between the germline ends. The germline V gene has CDR1 SGHTA and CDR2 FQGNSA. There are 15 residues in the CDR3. As DNA, the CDR3 is TGTGCCAGCAGCACCACTAGTGTATCCACAGATACGCAGTATTTT. Its translation is CASSTTSVSTDTQYF.

The CDR3 bases are TGCGCCAGCAGCCAAGAGGTGAAGTTCGGAGATACGCAGTATTTT. Amino acid sequence: CASSQEVKFGDTQYF. The chain has TRBV4-3 and TRBJ2-3, with no clear D. The germline V and J ends were trimmed by 0 bases and 5 bases, with 12 bases remaining between them. Germline V gene sequence: CDR1 LGHNA, CDR2 YSLEER. This CDR3 spans 15 amino acids.

The V call is TRBV5-6, the J call TRBJ2-3, with TRBD2 matching over 7 bases. V gave up 6 bases and J gave up 0 bases; unmatched junction bases: 10. CDR1 and CDR2 (germline): SGHDT, YYEEEE. The CDR3 consists of 16 residues. This CDR3 reads CASIILRGLSTDTQYF. The CDR3 nucleotides read TGTGCCAGCATCATACTTCGGGGACTAAGCACAGATACGCAGTATTTT.

The rearrangement joins TRBV7-9 to TRBJ2-5; TRBD2 aligns across 13 bases. The CDR3 length is 15 residues. V lost 4 bases, J lost 5 bases, and 4 bases stayed unmatched. Germline CDR1 and CDR2: SEHNR and FQNEAQ (reference sequence). CDR3 amino acids: CASSYTSGGAETQYF. The CDR3 DNA reads TGTGCCAGCAGCTATACTAGCGGGGGGGCTGAGACCCAGTACTTC.

The V and J genes are TRBV11-2 and TRBJ2-2; perhaps TRBD1 as D (5 bases). Germline CDR1 and CDR2: SGHAT and FQNNGV. The CDR3 has 13 amino acids. V lost 6 bases to trimming and J lost 3 bases, with 8 bases between them. Written as DNA, the CDR3 is TGTGCCAGCAGGCCAGGGTACACCGGGGAGCTGTTTTTT. Amino acids: CASRPGYTGELFF.

The chain carries TRBV5-4 and TRBJ1-2, with D unclear. The CDR3 length is 14 residues. Germline CDR1 reads SGHNT; CDR2 reads YYREEE (reference sequence). V was cut by 0 bases and J by 4 bases, with 10 bases left in between. As DNA, the CDR3 is TGTGCCAGCAGCTTGGCCGGAGCGCTCTATGGCTACACCTTC. This gives the protein CASSLAGALYGYTF.

The chain carries TRBV7-2 and TRBJ2-7, with D possibly being TRBD1 (7 bases). The CDR3 runs to 13 residues. Germline V gene lookup returns CDR1 SGHTA and CDR2 FQGNSA. With 7 bases removed from V and 3 bases from J, the gap between germline ends came to 13 bases. Written as DNA, the CDR3 is TGTGCCAGCATGGAGGGACAGTACTACGAGCAGTACTTC. Amino acid sequence: CASMEGQYYEQYF.

The J gene is TRBJ2-4, the V gene TRBV4-2; 8 bases line up with TRBD2. Germline assignment: CDR1 LGHNA and CDR2 YNFKEQ. The CDR3 consists of 15 residues. V shed 2 bases, J shed 6 bases, and the junction held 6 bases outside the gene matches. The CDR3: CASSQQAGAGNIQYF. The CDR3 nucleotides read TGTGCCAGCAGCCAACAAGCGGGAGCGGGAAACATTCAGTACTTC.

V is TRBV5-4 and J is TRBJ2-7, with a tentative D call TRBD1 (6 bases). Germline V CDR1 and CDR2: SGHNT, YYREEE (reference sequence). The length of the CDR3 is 13 residues. V was trimmed by 0 bases and J by 7 bases, leaving 11 bases between them. CDR3: CASSLVQGKEQYF. Here the CDR3 DNA reads TGTGCCAGCAGCTTGGTCCAGGGGAAGGAGCAGTACTTC.

The chain has TRBV9 and TRBJ2-5, with 7 bases identical to TRBD2. This CDR3 is 14 amino acids long. Germline trimming cut 2 bases from V and 11 bases from J; bases unmatched to any gene: 12. Looked up from germline, CDR1 is SGDLS and CDR2 is YYNGEE. The CDR3: CASSVGGLFREQYF. CDR3 nucleotide sequence: TGTGCCAGCAGCGTGGGAGGGCTGTTTCGAGAGCAGTACTTC.

The rearrangement uses TRBV28 and TRBJ2-2, with D perhaps TRBD2 (6 bases). Germline assignment: CDR1 MDHEN and CDR2 SYDVKM. The CDR3 extends over 14 amino acids. Between the trimmed V and J ends, which lost 8 bases and 3 bases, there was a span of 13 bases. The CDR3 coding sequence is TGTGCCAGCCGTACCTGGGAGGACACCGGGGAGCTGTTTTTT. Its translation is CASRTWEDTGELFF.

CDR3 in amino acids: CASSSPGGPNTGELFF. As DNA, the CDR3 is TGTGCCAGCAGTTCCCCTGGCGGGCCGAACACCGGGGAGCTGTTTTTT. This chain links TRBV28 with TRBJ2-2; D is perhaps TRBD2 (5 bases). The CDR3 runs to 16 residues. V was cut by 4 bases and J by 0 bases, with 12 bases left in between. Germline V gives CDR1 MDHEN, CDR2 SYDVKM.